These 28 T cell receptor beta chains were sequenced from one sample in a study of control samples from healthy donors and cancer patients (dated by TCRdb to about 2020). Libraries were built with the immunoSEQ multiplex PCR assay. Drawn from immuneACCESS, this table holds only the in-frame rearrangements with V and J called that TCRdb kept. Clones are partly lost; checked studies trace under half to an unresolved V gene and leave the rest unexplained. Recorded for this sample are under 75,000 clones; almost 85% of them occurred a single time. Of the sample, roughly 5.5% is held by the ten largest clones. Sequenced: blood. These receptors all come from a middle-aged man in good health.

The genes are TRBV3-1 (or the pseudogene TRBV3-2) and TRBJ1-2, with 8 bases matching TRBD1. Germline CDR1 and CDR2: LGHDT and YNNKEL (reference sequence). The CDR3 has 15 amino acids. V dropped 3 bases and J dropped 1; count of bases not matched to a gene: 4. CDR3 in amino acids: CASSQADRVNYGYTF. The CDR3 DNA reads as TGTGCCAGCAGCCAGGCGGACAGGGTTAACTATGGCTACACCTTC.

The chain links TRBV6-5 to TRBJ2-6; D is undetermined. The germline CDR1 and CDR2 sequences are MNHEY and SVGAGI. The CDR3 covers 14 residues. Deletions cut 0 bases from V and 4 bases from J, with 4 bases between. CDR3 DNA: TGTGCCAGCAGTTACTCGACCGGGGCCAACGTCCTGACTTTC. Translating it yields CASSYSTGANVLTF.

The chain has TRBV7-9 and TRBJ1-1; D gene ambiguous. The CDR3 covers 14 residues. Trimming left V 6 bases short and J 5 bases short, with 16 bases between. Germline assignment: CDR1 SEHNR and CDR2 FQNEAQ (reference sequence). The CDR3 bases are TGTGCCAGCAGTGTGATGTACACCGGGACTGAAGCTTTCTTT. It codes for CASSVMYTGTEAFF. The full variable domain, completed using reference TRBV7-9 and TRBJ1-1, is DTGVSQNPRHKITKRGQNVTFRCDPISEHNRLYWYRQTLGQGPEFLTYFQNEAQLEKSRLLSDRFSAERPKGSFSTLEIQRTEQGDSAMYLCASSVMYTGTEAFFGQGTRLTVV.

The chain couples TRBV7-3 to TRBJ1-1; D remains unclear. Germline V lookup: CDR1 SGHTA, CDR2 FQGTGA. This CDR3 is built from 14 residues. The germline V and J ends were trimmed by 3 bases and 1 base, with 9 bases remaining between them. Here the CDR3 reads CASSLSGPNTEAFF. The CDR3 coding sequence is TGTGCCAGCAGCTTGTCAGGCCCGAACACTGAAGCTTTCTTT.

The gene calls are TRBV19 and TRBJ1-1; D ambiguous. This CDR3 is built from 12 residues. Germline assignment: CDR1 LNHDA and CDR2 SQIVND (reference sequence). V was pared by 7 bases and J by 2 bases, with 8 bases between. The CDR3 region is CASIHHNTEAFF. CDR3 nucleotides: TGTGCCAGTATTCACCACAACACTGAAGCTTTCTTT.

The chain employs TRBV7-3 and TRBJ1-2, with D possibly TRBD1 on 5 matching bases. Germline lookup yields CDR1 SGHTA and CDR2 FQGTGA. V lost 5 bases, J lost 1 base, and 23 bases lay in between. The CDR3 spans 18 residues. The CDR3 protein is CASSPLPGTAGGNYGYTF. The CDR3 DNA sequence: TGTGCCAGCAGCCCCCTCCCCGGGACGGCCGGGGGTAACTATGGCTACACCTTC.

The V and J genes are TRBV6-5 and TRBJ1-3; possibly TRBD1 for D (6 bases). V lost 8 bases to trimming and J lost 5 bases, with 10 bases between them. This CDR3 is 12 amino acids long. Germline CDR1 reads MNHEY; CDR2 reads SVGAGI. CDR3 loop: CASSGDRNTIYF. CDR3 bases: TGTGCCAGCTCAGGGGATAGAAACACCATATATTTT.

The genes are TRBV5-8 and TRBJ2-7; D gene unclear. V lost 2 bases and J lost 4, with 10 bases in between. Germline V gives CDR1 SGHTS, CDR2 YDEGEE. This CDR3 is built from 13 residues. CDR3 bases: TGTGCCAGCAGCTTTCTGTACAGTTACGAGCAGTACTTC. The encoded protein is CASSFLYSYEQYF.

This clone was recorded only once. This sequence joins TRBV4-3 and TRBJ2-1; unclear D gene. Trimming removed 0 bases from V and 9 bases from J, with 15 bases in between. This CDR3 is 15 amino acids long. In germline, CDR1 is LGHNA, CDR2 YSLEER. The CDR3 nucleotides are TGCGCCAGCAGCCAAGATCAGACGACAAGTCGTGAGCAGTTCTTC. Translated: CASSQDQTTSREQFF.

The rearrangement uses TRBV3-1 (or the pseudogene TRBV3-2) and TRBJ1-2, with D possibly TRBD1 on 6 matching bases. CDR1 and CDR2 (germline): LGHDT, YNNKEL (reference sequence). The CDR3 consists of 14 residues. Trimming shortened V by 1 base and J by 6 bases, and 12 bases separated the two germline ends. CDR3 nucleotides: TGTGCCAGCAGCCAAGGACCAGGGGCCCATGGCTACACCTTC. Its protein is CASSQGPGAHGYTF.

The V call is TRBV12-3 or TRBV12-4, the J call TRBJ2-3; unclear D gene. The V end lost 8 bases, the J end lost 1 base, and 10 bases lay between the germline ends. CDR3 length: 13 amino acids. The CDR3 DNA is TGTGCCAGCCGCCAGGTTGGCACAGATACGCAGTATTTT. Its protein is CASRQVGTDTQYF.

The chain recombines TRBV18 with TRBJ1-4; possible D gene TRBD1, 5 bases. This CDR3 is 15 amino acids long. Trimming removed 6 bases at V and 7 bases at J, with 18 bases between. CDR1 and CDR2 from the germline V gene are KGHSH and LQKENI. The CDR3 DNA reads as TGTGCCAGCTCTCGGACAAGGAGTTTGGGTGAAAAACTGTTTTTT. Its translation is CASSRTRSLGEKLFF.

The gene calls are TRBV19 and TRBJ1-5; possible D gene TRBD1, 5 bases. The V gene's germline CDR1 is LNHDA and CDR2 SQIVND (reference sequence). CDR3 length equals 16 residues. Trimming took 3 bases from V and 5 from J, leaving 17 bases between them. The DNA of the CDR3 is TGTGCCAGTAGTATGGCTCAGCAGGGAGTCGATCAGCCCCAGCATTTT. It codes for CASSMAQQGVDQPQHF.

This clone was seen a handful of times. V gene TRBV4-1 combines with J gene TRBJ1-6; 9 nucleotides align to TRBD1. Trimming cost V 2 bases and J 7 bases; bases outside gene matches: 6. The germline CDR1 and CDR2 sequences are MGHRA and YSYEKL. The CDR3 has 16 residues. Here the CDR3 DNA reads TGCGCCAGCAGCCAACTACCGGGACAGGGAAATTCACCCCTCCACTTT. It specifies CASSQLPGQGNSPLHF.

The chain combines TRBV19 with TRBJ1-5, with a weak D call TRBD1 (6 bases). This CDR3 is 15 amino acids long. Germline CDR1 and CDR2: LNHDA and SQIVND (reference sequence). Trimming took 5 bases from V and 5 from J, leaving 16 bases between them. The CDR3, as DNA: TGTGCCAGTAGTCTCCGGGGGGCAGTTTATCAGCCCCAGCATTTT. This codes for CASSLRGAVYQPQHF.

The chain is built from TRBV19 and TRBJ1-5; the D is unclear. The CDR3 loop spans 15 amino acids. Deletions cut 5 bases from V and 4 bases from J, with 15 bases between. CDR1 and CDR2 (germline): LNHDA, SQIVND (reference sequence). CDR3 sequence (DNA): TGTGCCAGTAGTGAGGCAATTACGACGAATCAGCCCCAGCATTTT. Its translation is CASSEAITTNQPQHF.

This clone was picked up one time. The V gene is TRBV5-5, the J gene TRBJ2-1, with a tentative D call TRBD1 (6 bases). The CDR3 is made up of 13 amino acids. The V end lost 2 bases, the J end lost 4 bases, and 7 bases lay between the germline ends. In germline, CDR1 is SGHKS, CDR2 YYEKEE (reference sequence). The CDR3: CASSLQGYNEQFF. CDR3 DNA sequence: TGTGCCAGCAGCTTACAGGGTTACAATGAGCAGTTCTTC. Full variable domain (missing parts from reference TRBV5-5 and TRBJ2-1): DAGVTQSPTHLIKTRGQQVTLRCSPISGHKSVSWYQQVLGQGPQFIFQYYEKEERGRGNFPDRFSARQFPNYSSELNVNALLLGDSALYLCASSLQGYNEQFFGPGTRLTVL.

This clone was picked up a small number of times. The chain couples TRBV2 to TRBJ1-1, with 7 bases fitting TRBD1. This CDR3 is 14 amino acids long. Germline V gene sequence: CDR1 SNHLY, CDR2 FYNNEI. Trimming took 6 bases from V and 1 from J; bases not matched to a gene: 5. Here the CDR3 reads CASRDRTGNTEAFF. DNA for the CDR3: TGTGCCAGCAGAGACCGGACAGGGAACACTGAAGCTTTCTTT.

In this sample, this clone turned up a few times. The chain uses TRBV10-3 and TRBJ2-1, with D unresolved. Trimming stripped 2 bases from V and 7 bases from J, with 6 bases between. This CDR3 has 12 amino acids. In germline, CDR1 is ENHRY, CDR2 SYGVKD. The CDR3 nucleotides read TGTGCCATCAGTGAGAACGGGAATGAGCAGTTCTTC. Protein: CAISENGNEQFF.

The CDR3 region has the DNA TGTGCCAGTAGTATCCCCAGGGGAGGCCAGCCCCAGCATTTT. Translated: CASSIPRGGQPQHF. This rearrangement joins TRBV19 to TRBJ1-5; possibly TRBD1 for D (6 bases). CDR1 is LNHDA, CDR2 SQIVND, per germline (reference sequence). CDR3 length equals 14 residues. The V and J ends lost 3 bases and 7 bases respectively, with 13 bases between them.

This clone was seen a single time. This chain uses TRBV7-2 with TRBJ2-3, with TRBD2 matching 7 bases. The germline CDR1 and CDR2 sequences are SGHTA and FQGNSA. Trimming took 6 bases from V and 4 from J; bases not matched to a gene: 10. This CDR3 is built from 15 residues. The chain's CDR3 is CASREGGPVADTQYF. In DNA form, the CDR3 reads TGTGCCAGCAGAGAGGGAGGGCCGGTCGCAGATACGCAGTATTTT.

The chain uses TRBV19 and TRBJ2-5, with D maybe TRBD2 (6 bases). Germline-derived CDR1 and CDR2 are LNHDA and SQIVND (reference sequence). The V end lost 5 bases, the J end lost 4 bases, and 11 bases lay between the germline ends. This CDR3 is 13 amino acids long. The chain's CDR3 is CASSLRGLETQYF. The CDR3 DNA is TGTGCCAGTAGTTTACGGGGGTTAGAGACCCAGTACTTC.

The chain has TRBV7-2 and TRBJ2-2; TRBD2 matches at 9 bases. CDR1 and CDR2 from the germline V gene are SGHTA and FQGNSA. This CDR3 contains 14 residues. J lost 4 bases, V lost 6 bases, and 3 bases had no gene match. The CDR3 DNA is TGTGCCAGCAGTCTAGCGGGGCGCACCGGGGAGCTGTTTTTT. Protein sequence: CASSLAGRTGELFF.

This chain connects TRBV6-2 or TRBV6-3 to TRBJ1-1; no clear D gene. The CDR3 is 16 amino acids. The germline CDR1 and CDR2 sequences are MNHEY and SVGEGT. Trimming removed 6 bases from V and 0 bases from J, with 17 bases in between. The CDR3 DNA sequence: TGTGCCAGCAGCCCGGAGGACGGACGGATGAACACTGAAGCTTTCTTT. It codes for CASSPEDGRMNTEAFF.

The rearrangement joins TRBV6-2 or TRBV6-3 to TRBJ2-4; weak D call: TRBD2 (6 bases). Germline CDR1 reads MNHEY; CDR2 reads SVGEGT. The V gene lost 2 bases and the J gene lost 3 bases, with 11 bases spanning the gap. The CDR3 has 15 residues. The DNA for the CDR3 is TGTGCCAGCAGTTACCCAGCGGGTTACAAAAACATTCAGTACTTC. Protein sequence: CASSYPAGYKNIQYF.

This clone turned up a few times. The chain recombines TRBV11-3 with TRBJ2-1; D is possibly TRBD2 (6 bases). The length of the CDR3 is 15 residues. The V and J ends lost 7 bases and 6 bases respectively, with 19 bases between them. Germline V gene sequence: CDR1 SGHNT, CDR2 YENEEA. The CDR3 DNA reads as TGTGCCAGCACCTCCCTAGCGAAATTGGGCAATGAGCAGTTCTTC. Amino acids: CASTSLAKLGNEQFF.

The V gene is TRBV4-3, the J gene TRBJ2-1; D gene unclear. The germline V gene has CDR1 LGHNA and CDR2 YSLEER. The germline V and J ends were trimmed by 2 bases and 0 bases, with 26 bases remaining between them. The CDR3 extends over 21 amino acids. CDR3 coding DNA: TGCGCCAGCAGCCAAAGATGGGGTCCCAGTCCCGATAGGAGCTCCTACAATGAGCAGTTCTTC. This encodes CASSQRWGPSPDRSSYNEQFF.

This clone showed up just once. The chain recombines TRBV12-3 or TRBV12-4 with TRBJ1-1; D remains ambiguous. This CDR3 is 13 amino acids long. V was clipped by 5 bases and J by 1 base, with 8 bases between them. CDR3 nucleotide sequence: TGTGCCAGCAGTCCAGGTTGGAACACTGAAGCTTTCTTT. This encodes CASSPGWNTEAFF.